This T cell receptor (beta chain) was sequenced during a study of technical replicates of blood from several donors. Generated by immunoSEQ multiplex PCR, the TCRdb table keeps only in-frame clones and is missing some. The sample lists about 79,000 clones; roughly 92% were seen once. CDR1 and CDR2 from the germline V gene are SGHNT and YYREEE (reference sequence). Trimming took off 2 bases at V and 6 bases at J, with 20 bases between the two ends. The CDR3 is made up of 17 amino acids. The sequence came from a human donor in good health. This rearrangement joins TRBV5-4 to TRBJ2-2; a weak D match, TRBD1 (5 bases). The sample was T cells isolated from PBMCs. In DNA, the CDR3 is TGTGCCAGCAGCTTCGCCGCTGGGCAGGGCAGTGCCGGGGAGCTGTTTTTT. Translated, it gives CASSFAAGQGSAGELFF.